Listed here are 4 T cell receptor beta chains from one sample, sequenced in a study of T cells in Graves' hyperthyroidism and ophthalmopathy. RNA transcripts yielded amplified TCR beta CDR3 regions. An initial round of RT-PCR targeting the TCR CDR3 relied on the HTBI primer set. TCRdb independently ran MiXCR on the multiplex PCR reads; one entry per CDR3 protein. The sample shows 380,000 or so distinct CDR3 sequences, about 14% of them seen only once. The sequenced sample was blood. These receptors all come from a man aged 25 to 40 with Graves' hyperthyroidism that later progressed to Graves' ophthalmopathy.

This clonotype showed up just a few times. The chain is built from TRBV9 and TRBJ2-1; TRBD2 aligns across 10 bases. CDR1 and CDR2 from the germline V gene are SGDLS and YYNGEE. The V segment lost 3 bases and the J segment 7 bases; nucleotides outside the gene matches: 7. The CDR3 has 15 amino acids. The CDR3 loop is CASSELAGRGNEQFF. DNA of the CDR3: TGTGCCAGCAGCGAACTAGCGGGGAGGGGGAATGAGCAGTTCTTC.

The chain has TRBV5-5 and TRBJ2-7, with 7 positions matching TRBD1. Germline-derived CDR1 and CDR2 are SGHKS and YYEKEE (reference sequence). Unmatched junction bases numbered 4, after V lost 2 bases and J lost 5 bases. The CDR3 length is 13 residues. In DNA, the CDR3 is TGTGCCAGCAGCTTTTCAGGGGGAAACGAGCAGTACTTC. Translated: CASSFSGGNEQYF. Using reference TRBV5-5 and TRBJ2-7 for the parts outside the CDR3, the full variable domain is DAGVTQSPTHLIKTRGQQVTLRCSPISGHKSVSWYQQVLGQGPQFIFQYYEKEERGRGNFPDRFSARQFPNYSSELNVNALLLGDSALYLCASSFSGGNEQYFGPGTRLTVT.

Many counts were recorded for this clonotype. This chain uses TRBV28 with TRBJ2-7, with 10 bases that match TRBD1. V was pared by 2 bases and J by 4 bases, with 8 bases of the junction left unmatched. This CDR3 is built from 16 residues. Germline V gene data show CDR1 as MDHEN and CDR2 as SYDVKM. CDR3 in DNA: TGTGCCAGCAGTTTAAGTTACGGGACAGGGGTTTACGAGCAGTACTTC. This codes for CASSLSYGTGVYEQYF.

The rearrangement links TRBV9 to TRBJ2-3; D may be TRBD2 (6 bases). Germline CDR1 reads SGDLS; CDR2 reads YYNGEE. The CDR3 runs to 16 residues. V lost 3 bases and J 2 bases, leaving 16 bases between the germline ends. CDR3 in amino acids: CASSERAGSYTDTQYF. CDR3 in DNA: TGTGCCAGCAGCGAGCGGGCGGGGTCCTACACAGATACGCAGTATTTT.